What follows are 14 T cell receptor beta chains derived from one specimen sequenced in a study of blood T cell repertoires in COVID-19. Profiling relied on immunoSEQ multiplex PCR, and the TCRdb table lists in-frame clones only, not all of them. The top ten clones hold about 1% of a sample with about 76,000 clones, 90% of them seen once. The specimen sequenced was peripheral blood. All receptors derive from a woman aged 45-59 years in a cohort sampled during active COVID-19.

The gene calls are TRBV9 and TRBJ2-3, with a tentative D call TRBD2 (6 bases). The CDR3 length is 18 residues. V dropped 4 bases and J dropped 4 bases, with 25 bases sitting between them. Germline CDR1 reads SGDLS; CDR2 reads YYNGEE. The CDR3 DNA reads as TGTGCCAGCAGCTTTCAGCCGGACGGAGGGAGGACGGCAGATACGCAGTATTTT. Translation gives CASSFQPDGGRTADTQYF. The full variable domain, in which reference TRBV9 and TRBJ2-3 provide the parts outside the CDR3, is DSGVTQTPKHLITATGQRVTLRCSPRSGDLSVYWYQQSLDQGLQFLIQYYNGEERAKGNILERFSAQQFPDLHSELNLSSLELGDSALYFCASSFQPDGGRTADTQYFGPGTRLTVL.

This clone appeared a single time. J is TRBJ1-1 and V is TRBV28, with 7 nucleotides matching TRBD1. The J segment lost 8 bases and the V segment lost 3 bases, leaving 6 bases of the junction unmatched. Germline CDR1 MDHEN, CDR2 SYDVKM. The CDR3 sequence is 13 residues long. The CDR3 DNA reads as TGTGCCAGCAGTTTTTTCCGACAGGGAGAAGCTTTCTTT. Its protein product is CASSFFRQGEAFF.

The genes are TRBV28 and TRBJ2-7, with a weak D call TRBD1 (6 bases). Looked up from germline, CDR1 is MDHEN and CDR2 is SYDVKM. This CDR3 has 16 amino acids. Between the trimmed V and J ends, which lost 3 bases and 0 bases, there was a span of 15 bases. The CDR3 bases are TGTGCCAGCAGTTTTGGACCTTCCAGGGGCTCCTACGAGCAGTACTTC. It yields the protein CASSFGPSRGSYEQYF.

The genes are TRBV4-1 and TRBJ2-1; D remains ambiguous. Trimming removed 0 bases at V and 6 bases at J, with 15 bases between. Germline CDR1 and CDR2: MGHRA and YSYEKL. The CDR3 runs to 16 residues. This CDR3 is CASSQDPLLVFNEQFF. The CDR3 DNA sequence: TGCGCCAGCAGCCAAGATCCCCTCCTAGTGTTCAATGAGCAGTTCTTC.

The CDR3 protein is CASTYGTGLGNTIYF. Here the CDR3 DNA reads TGTGCCAGTACATACGGGACAGGGTTGGGAAACACCATATATTTT. The chain has TRBV28 and TRBJ1-3; 9 positions match TRBD1. This CDR3 has 15 amino acids. Germline-derived CDR1 and CDR2 are MDHEN and SYDVKM. Trimming at V came to 9 bases and at J to 4 bases, leaving 10 bases not matched to a gene. Supplemented by reference TRBV28 and TRBJ1-3, the full variable domain reads DVKVTQSSRYLVKRTGEKVFLECVQDMDHENMFWYRQDPGLGLRLIYFSYDVKMKEKGDIPEGYSVSREKKERFSLILESASTNQTSMYLCASTYGTGLGNTIYFGEGSWLTVV.

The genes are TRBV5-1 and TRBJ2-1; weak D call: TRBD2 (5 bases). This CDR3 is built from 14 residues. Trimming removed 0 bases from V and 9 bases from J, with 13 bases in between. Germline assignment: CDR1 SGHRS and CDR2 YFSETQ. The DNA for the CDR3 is TGCGCCAGCAGCTTGGTCGTAGGTGAGGGTGAGCAGTTCTTC. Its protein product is CASSLVVGEGEQFF.

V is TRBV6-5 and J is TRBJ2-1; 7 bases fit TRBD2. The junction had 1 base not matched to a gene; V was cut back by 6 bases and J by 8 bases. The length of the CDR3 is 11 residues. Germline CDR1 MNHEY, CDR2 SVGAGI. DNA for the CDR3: TGTGCCAGCAGCCGGGGGGATGAGCAGTTCTTC. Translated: CASSRGDEQFF.

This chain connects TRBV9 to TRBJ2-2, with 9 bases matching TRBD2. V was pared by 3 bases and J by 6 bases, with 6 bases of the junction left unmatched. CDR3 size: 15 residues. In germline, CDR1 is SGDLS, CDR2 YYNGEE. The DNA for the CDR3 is TGTGCCAGCAGCGATGCGGGAGGGCATCCCGGGGAGCTGTTTTTT. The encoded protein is CASSDAGGHPGELFF.

Here the CDR3 reads CASRRPGTGSYEQFF. The CDR3 region has the DNA TGTGCCAGCCGACGACCGGGGACAGGATCGTATGAGCAGTTCTTC. The rearrangement joins TRBV19 to TRBJ2-1; TRBD1 matches 8 bases. The germline gives CDR1 LNHDA, CDR2 SQIVND (reference sequence). With V trimmed by 9 bases and J by 8 bases, 15 bases remained unmatched. This CDR3 contains 15 residues.

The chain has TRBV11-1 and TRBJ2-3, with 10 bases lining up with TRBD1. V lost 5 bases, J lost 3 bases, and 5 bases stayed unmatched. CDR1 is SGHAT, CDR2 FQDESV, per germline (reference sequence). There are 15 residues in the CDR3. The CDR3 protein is CASSRPGQGTDTQYF. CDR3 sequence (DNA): TGTGCCAGCAGCCGCCCGGGACAGGGGACAGATACGCAGTATTTT.

The CDR3 reads CAISDGEGEAFF. The CDR3 region has the DNA TGTGCCATCAGTGATGGAGAAGGTGAAGCTTTCTTT. The V call is TRBV10-3, the J call TRBJ1-1; D is unresolved. CDR1 is ENHRY, CDR2 SYGVKD, per germline. Trimming pared 3 bases from V and 7 bases from J, leaving 9 bases between. The CDR3 runs 12 residues.

The CDR3 nucleotides read TGTGCCAGCAGCCTCATGAACACTGAAGCTTTCTTT. It codes for CASSLMNTEAFF. The genes are TRBV3-1 (or the pseudogene TRBV3-2) and TRBJ1-1; no reliable D call. In germline, CDR1 is LGHDT, CDR2 YNNKEL (reference sequence). Trimming removed 4 bases from V and 0 bases from J, with 3 bases in between. The CDR3 loop spans 12 amino acids.

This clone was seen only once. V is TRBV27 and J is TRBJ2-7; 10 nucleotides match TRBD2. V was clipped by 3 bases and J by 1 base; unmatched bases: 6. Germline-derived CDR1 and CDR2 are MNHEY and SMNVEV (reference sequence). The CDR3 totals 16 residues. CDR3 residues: CASSFSQRGGSYEQYF. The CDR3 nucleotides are TGTGCCAGCAGTTTTTCACAGCGGGGGGGATCCTACGAGCAGTACTTC.

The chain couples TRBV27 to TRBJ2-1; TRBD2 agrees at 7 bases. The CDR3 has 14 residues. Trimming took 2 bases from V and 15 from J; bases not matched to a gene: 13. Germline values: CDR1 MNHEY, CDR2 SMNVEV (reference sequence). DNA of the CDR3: TGTGCCAGCAGTTTAGGGAGGGACCTTTATAAGCCGTTCTTC. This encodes CASSLGRDLYKPFF.